These T cell receptor beta chains were read from a single sample in a study of breast tumors, draining lymph nodes, adjacent tissues. Via MiXCR, TCRdb re-called the multiplex PCR reads, giving one row per CDR3 protein. The sample contains 200,000 or so distinct CDR3 sequences, roughly 31% of which appear only once. Sequencing input: axillary lymph node tissue. The receptors originated from a female donor with breast cancer. Some clones in this sample may be carry-over from other donors' samples. The CDR3 runs from the conserved cysteine through the conserved F or W. The order of the fields is D gene, V gene, J gene, clone size, CDR3 protein, CDR3 DNA. A D gene is named only where the DNA matches it firmly. Part of the rows lack a size; the others show once, few, many or a class for expanded clones.

-,TRBV3-1,TRBJ2-3,few,CASSQESKRRTDTQYF,TGTGCCAGCAGCCAAGAAAGTAAAAGGAGGACAGATACGCAGTATTTT
-,TRBV4-2,TRBJ1-2,many,CASSQDLGFGGYTF,TGTGCCAGCAGCCAAGATTTGGGATTCGGGGGCTACACCTTC
TRBD2,TRBV2,TRBJ2-3,-,CASSPSGVTDTQYF,TGTGCCAGCTCCCCCAGCGGGGTCACAGATACGCAGTATTTT
-,TRBV28,TRBJ2-3,-,CASSWNNEGTQYF,TGTGCCAGCAGTTGGAACAACGAGGGCACGCAGTATTTT
-,TRBV20-1,TRBJ1-2,many,CSASGGGQGRSYGYTF,TGCAGTGCTAGTGGGGGGGGGCAGGGTCGGAGCTATGGCTACACCTTC
-,TRBV24-1,TRBJ1-2,many,CATSDLVGYTF,TGTGCCACCAGTGATTTGGTTGGCTACACCTTC
-,TRBV20-1,TRBJ2-7,many,CSARAEGGTYEQYF,TGCAGTGCTAGGGCCGAGGGGGGGACCTACGAGCAGTACTTC
TRBD1,TRBV29-1,TRBJ1-1,-,CSGSQGARSEAFF,TGCAGCGGTTCACAGGGGGCGCGGAGTGAAGCTTTCTTT
-,TRBV7-9,TRBJ2-2,many,CASSLFGELFF,TGTGCCAGCAGCTTATTCGGGGAGCTGTTTTTT
TRBD2,TRBV9,TRBJ2-1,-,CASSVGTSGRNEPFF,TGCGCCAGCAGCGTTGGGACTAGCGGGAGGAATGAGCCGTTCTTC
-,TRBV19,TRBJ2-7,many,CASTPAIGAYEQYF,TGTGCCAGTACCCCCGCGATCGGGGCGTACGAGCAGTACTTC
TRBD1,TRBV19,TRBJ2-3,many,CASSEGTGFSTDTQYF,TGTGCCAGTAGTGAGGGGACAGGATTTAGCACAGATACGCAGTATTTT
TRBD2,TRBV20-1,TRBJ2-7,many,CSAYPGLAAYEQYF,TGCAGTGCTTATCCGGGACTAGCGGCCTACGAGCAGTACTTC
-,TRBV6-2/TRBV6-3,TRBJ2-5,-,CASTHGGTVKTQYF,TGTGCCAGCACCCACGGGGGGACAGTTAAGACCCAGTACTTC
TRBD2,TRBV2,TRBJ2-5,-,CASSVTIAGGRETQYF,TGTGCCAGCAGTGTAACCATAGCGGGGGGGCGGGAGACCCAGTACTTC
TRBD2,TRBV5-1,TRBJ2-3,once,CASSAGLAGPTDMQYF,TGTGCCAGCAGTGCGGGGCTAGCGGGTCCGACAGATATGCAGTATTTT
-,TRBV6-5,TRBJ1-2,-,CASSCPPSSYTF,TGTGCCAGCAGTTGCCCACCTAGCAGCTACACCTTC
-,TRBV6-2/TRBV6-3,TRBJ2-4,few,CASSSSTAVAKNIQYF,TGTGCCAGCAGTTCCTCGACGGCGGTAGCCAAAAACATTCAGTACTTC
-,TRBV5-1,TRBJ2-7,many,CASRQVPYEQYF,TGCGCCAGCCGACAGGTGCCCTACGAGCAGTACTTC
TRBD2,TRBV6-5,TRBJ2-7,many,CASSHRAGVDEQYF,TGTGCCAGCAGTCACCGGGCGGGGGTCGACGAGCAGTACTTC
-,TRBV10-3,TRBJ2-2,many,CAISDSTGRRGELFF,TGTGCCATCAGTGACTCGACAGGGAGGCGCGGGGAGCTGTTTTTT
-,TRBV5-1,TRBJ1-3,-,CASTVGNTIYF,TGCGCCAGCACCGTGGGAAACACCATATATTTT
TRBD2,TRBV6-6,TRBJ2-1,many,CASSRASSSGGANNEQFF,TGTGCCAGCAGTCGAGCCTCCTCTAGCGGGGGGGCCAACAATGAGCAGTTCTTC
TRBD2,TRBV6-6,TRBJ2-6,many,CASSYSAGLAGDGANVLTF,TGTGCCAGCAGTTACTCGGCGGGACTAGCGGGGGATGGGGCCAACGTCCTGACTTTC
-,TRBV12-3/TRBV12-4,TRBJ1-6,-,CAGSYQGSGTDTSPLHF,TGTGCCGGCAGTTACCAGGGGAGTGGGACGGATACTTCACCCCTCCACTTT
TRBD1,TRBV28,TRBJ2-7,-,CASSTARDRSSYEQYF,TGTGCCAGCAGTACAGCCCGGGACAGGAGCTCCTACGAGCAGTACTTC
-,TRBV5-1,TRBJ2-1,-,CASSLDGTFYEQFF,TGCGCCAGCAGCTTGGATGGGACATTTTACGAGCAGTTCTTC
TRBD2,TRBV10-3,TRBJ2-5,-,CAAGGGRGTQYF,TGTGCCGCTGGCGGGGGGCGCGGGACCCAGTACTTC
TRBD2,TRBV2,TRBJ2-3,-,CASRPIGTSGRDTQYF,TGTGCCAGCAGGCCAATCGGGACTAGCGGGAGGGATACGCAGTATTTT
TRBD2,TRBV20-1,TRBJ2-5,many,CSASSLAGPVETQYF,TGCAGTGCCTCTTCACTAGCGGGACCGGTTGAGACCCAGTACTTC
-,TRBV5-1,TRBJ1-1,-,CASSHDQWGTEAFF,TGCGCCAGCAGCCATGATCAATGGGGCACTGAAGCTTTCTTT
-,TRBV20-1,TRBJ2-4,many,CSASRQGENIQYF,TGCAGTGCTAGTAGGCAGGGCGAAAACATTCAGTACTTC
TRBD1,TRBV12-3/TRBV12-4,TRBJ2-3,-,CASSLSLALGTGSYNEQYF,TGTGCCAGCAGTTTAAGTCTGGCTCTGGGGACAGGGAGCTACAATGAGCAGTATTTT
TRBD2,TRBV20-1,TRBJ2-3,-,CSASRGGGKADTQYF,TGCAGTGCTAGCCGCGGGGGAGGGAAGGCAGATACGCAGTATTTT
-,TRBV27,TRBJ2-2,few,CASSLYLGPGELFF,TGTGCCAGCAGTCTCTACCTAGGGCCCGGGGAGCTGTTTTTT
TRBD2,TRBV11-2,TRBJ2-7,-,CASSLVKGPAGGYEQYF,TGTGCCAGCAGCTTAGTTAAGGGGCCTGCGGGGGGCTACGAGCAGTACTTC
TRBD1,TRBV27,TRBJ2-2,-,CASSRRGLDTGELFF,TGTGCCAGCAGTCGCAGGGGGTTGGACACCGGGGAGCTGTTTTTT
TRBD1,TRBV20-1,TRBJ1-5,many,CSARRPGTGNDFQELSNQPQHF,TGCAGTGCTAGACGCCCCGGGACAGGGAACGATTTCCAGGAACTTAGCAATCAGCCCCAGCATTTT
-,TRBV4-2,TRBJ2-7,many,CASSQGLNSYEQYF,TGTGCCAGCAGCCAAGGACTGAACTCCTACGAGCAGTACTTC
TRBD2,TRBV24-1,TRBJ2-1,many,CATGVAGAEGEQFF,TGTGCCACCGGCGTAGCGGGAGCGGAGGGTGAGCAGTTCTTC
-,TRBV5-1,TRBJ1-5,many,CASSLGEANQPQHF,TGCGCCAGCAGCTTGGGGGAAGCAAATCAGCCCCAGCATTTT
-,TRBV7-9,TRBJ2-5,many,CASVEGGGQETQYF,TGTGCCAGCGTGGAGGGGGGGGGGCAAGAGACCCAGTACTTC
TRBD1,TRBV6-6,TRBJ1-2,many,CASSPSRAGTGASYGYTF,TGTGCCAGCAGTCCCTCCCGCGCCGGGACAGGAGCCTCCTATGGCTACACCTTC
TRBD2,TRBV13,TRBJ2-3,many,CASSPSSGRSDTQYF,TGTGCCAGCAGTCCCTCTAGCGGGAGGTCAGATACGCAGTATTTT
-,TRBV11-3,TRBJ1-5,-,CASSSLATAPVNQPQHF,TGTGCCAGCAGCTCCTTAGCGACAGCACCAGTCAATCAGCCCCAGCATTTT
-,TRBV6-1,TRBJ2-6,many,CASTQRGGANVLTF,TGTGCCAGCACCCAAAGGGGGGGGGCCAACGTCCTGACTTTC
-,TRBV20-1,TRBJ1-5,once,CSAGRPDEQPQHF,TGCAGTGCTGGGCGCCCCGACGAGCAGCCCCAGCATTTT
-,TRBV7-2,TRBJ2-7,many,CASSLGGFVYEQYF,TGTGCCAGCAGCTTAGGGGGTTTCGTCTACGAGCAGTACTTC
TRBD2,TRBV12-3/TRBV12-4,TRBJ2-1,many,CASSLTSGSGNEQFF,TGTGCCAGCAGTTTAACTAGCGGGAGTGGTAATGAGCAGTTCTTC